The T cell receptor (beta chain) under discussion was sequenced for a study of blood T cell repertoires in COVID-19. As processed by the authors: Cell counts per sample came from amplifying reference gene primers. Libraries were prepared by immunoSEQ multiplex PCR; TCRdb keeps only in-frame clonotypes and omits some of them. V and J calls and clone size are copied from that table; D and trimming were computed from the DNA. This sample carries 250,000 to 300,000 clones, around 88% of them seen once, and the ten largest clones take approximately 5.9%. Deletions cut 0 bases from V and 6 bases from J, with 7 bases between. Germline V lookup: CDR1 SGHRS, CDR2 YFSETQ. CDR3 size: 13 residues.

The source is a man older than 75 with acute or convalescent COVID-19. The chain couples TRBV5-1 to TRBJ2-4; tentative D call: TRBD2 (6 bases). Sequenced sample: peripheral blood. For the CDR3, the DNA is TGCGCCAGCAGCTTGGCCGGGGGAAACATTCAGTACTTC. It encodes CASSLAGGNIQYF.